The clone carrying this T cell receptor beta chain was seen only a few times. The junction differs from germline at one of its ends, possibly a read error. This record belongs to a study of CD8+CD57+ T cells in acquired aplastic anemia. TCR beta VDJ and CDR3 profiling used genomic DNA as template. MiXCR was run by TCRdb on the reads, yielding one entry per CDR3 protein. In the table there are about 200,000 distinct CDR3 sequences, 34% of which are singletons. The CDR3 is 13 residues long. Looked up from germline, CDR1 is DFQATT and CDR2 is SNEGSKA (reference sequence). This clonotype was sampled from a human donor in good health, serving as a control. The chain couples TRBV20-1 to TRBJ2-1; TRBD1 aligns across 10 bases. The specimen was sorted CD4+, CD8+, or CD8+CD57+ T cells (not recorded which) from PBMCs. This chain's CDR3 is CSAGTGAYNEQFF. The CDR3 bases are TGCAGTGCCGGGACAGGGGCCTATAATGAGCAGTTCTTC.